Listed here is a single T cell receptor (beta chain). A Seattle source enrolled patients during active infection and followed them longitudinally. The V gene's germline CDR1 is SGDLS and CDR2 YYNGEE. The length of the CDR3 is 18 residues. V gave up 4 bases and J gave up 4 bases; unmatched junction bases: 12. This specimen belongs to a study of blood T cell repertoires in COVID-19. The protocol was immunoSEQ multiplex PCR, while the TCRdb copy is restricted to in-frame clones and leaves out a portion. The sample shows 300,000 or so clones, 85% to 90% of them seen only once. The receptor's source is a woman aged 25 to 39 with COVID-19, enrolled during active disease. Sequencing input: peripheral blood. This rearrangement joins TRBV9 to TRBJ2-1; 12 nucleotides line up with TRBD2. The CDR3 loop is CASSSGLAGVGGYNEQFF. DNA for the CDR3: TGTGCCAGCAGCTCGGGACTAGCGGGCGTGGGTGGGTACAATGAGCAGTTCTTC.